The 5 T cell receptor beta chains below were found in one sample sequenced in a study of molecular identifiers for immune sequencing clone quantification. TCRdb re-derived calls from the PCR reads in MiXCR, one entry per CDR3 protein. The table includes 65,000 or so distinct CDR3 sequences, approximately 17% detected once. What was sequenced was naive CD8+ T cells from blood, with Jurkat cell RNA spiked in. Subset in this sample: FACS-sorted CD8+CD4-CCR7+CD45RA+ naive T cells. The receptors here all came from a human donor in good health. Some libraries in this study had Jurkat cell RNA spiked in.

For this clonotype: This may arise from a read error, as a much more abundant clone is one base away. The rearrangement uses TRBV5-3 and TRBJ2-7; 9 bases fit TRBD1. TRBV5-3 is known as an ORF, though its function is uncertain. Trimming cost V 8 bases and J 4 bases; bases outside gene matches: 10. The CDR3 runs 14 residues. The CDR3 DNA reads as TGTGCCAGCAGCATTGACAGGGGGAATTACGAGCAGTACTTC. Amino acid sequence: CASSIDRGNYEQYF.

Of note for this clonotype: A clone one base away is much larger, so this may be a read error. The chain joins TRBV7-9 to TRBJ2-6; D not resolved. CDR1 SEHNR and CDR2 FQNEAQ come from the germline V gene (reference sequence). Trimming pared 5 bases from V and 1 base from J, leaving 6 bases between. The CDR3 consists of 14 residues. The CDR3 DNA sequence: TGTGCCAGCAGCGCTTCGTCTGGGGCCAACGTCCTGACTTTC. Translation gives CASSASSGANVLTF.

This clonotype was seen at least ten times. The germline gene is not matched at one end of the junction; a read error may be the cause. The chain joins TRBV6-1 to TRBJ2-4; D is ambiguous. The germline V gene has CDR1 MNHNS and CDR2 SASEGT. This CDR3 comprises 14 residues. The CDR3 here is CASSQAVAKNIQYF. CDR3 DNA: TGTGCCAGCAGTCAAGCCGTAGCCAAAAACATTCAGTACTTC.

This clonotype was seen repeatedly, ten times or more. This chain connects TRBV6-1 to TRBJ2-3; TRBD1 agrees at 8 bases. Germline assignment: CDR1 MNHNS and CDR2 SASEGT. The V segment lost 0 bases and the J segment 2 bases; nucleotides outside the gene matches: 7. The CDR3 consists of 17 residues. The CDR3 reads CASSEAWRQGITDTQYF. The CDR3 DNA reads as TGTGCCAGCAGTGAAGCATGGAGACAGGGGATCACAGATACGCAGTATTTT.

In regard to this clonotype: A much larger clone lies a single base off, so this may be a read error. The CDR3 protein is CAISIGHGSSGNTIYF. DNA of the CDR3: TGTGCCATCAGTATAGGCCACGGTTCCTCTGGAAACACCATATATTTT. The rearrangement joins TRBV10-3 to TRBJ1-3; D not resolved. The V and J ends lost 5 bases and 0 bases respectively, with 14 bases between them. Looked up from germline, CDR1 is ENHRY and CDR2 is SYGVKD. CDR3 length: 16 residues.